The rows below give T cell receptor beta chains drawn from one sample of a study of shared clonotypes between healthy human individuals. The protocol was immunoSEQ multiplex PCR, while the TCRdb copy is restricted to in-frame clones and leaves out a portion. The table lists about 610,000 clones, 90% to 97% of them singletons, with 0.11% in the top ten. The sample comprised naive CD8+ T cells sorted from blood. The receptor source for this set is a woman aged 25 to 39 in good health. CDR3s include the opening cysteine and the closing phenylalanine or tryptophan. Rows may omit the clone size; those that give it use once, few, many or a size class.

CASSIDDSPYQPQHF	.	TRBV19	TRBJ1-5
CATRTGITTSTDTQYF	.	TRBV15	TRBJ2-3
CASSGNTEAFF	.	TRBV6-1	TRBJ1-1
CASSLWSGTSTDTQYF	.	TRBV28	TRBJ2-3
CASSLLGYNEQFF	.	TRBV11-3	TRBJ2-1
CSVGVEAYGYTF	.	TRBV29-1	TRBJ1-2
CASRLYPDLEGQGGYTF	.	TRBV5-4	TRBJ1-2
CASKARLIAGTQYF	.	TRBV4-1	TRBJ2-3
CASSRRTGNQPQHF	few	TRBV4-2	TRBJ1-5
CASSPSGRGGKNIQYF	.	TRBV14	TRBJ2-4
CASSEGAGGLKTQYF	.	TRBV2	TRBJ2-5
CASRRTGGRVGGYTF	.	TRBV5-1	TRBJ1-2
CASSLTSSHEQYF	once	TRBV7-7	TRBJ2-7
CASSSGAGEDTEAFF	.	TRBV28	TRBJ1-1
CASSTDRISGNTIYF	.	TRBV13	TRBJ1-3
CASSETSGRGYNEQFF	.	TRBV6-1	TRBJ2-1
CASSFLAGHEQFF	.	TRBV27	TRBJ2-1
CASSLSSGYGYTF	.	TRBV28	TRBJ1-2
CASSLDTGTEAFF	.	TRBV5-6	TRBJ1-1
CASTTSGVYNEQFF	.	TRBV27	TRBJ2-1
CASGPGTSGSTFDEQYF	once	TRBV5-1	TRBJ2-7
CASSLVTYEQYF	.	TRBV5-8	TRBJ2-7
CASRQGYREERYQQYF	.	TRBV6-6	TRBJ2-7
CASGASGGFHEQYF	.	TRBV28	TRBJ2-7
CASSFASGELFF	.	TRBV28	TRBJ2-2
CASSLFPPGAEERSYNEQFF	.	TRBV11-3	TRBJ2-1